The clone carrying this TCR beta chain has more than one count but fewer than ten. What it binds is unknown. 5'RACE template switching produced TCR cDNA carrying a universal primer site and UMIs. TCRdb independently ran MiXCR on the 5' RACE reads; one entry per CDR3 protein. The sample consists of 340,000 or so distinct CDR3 sequences, 9.5% to 15% of them appearing once. The germline V gene has CDR1 MNHNS and CDR2 SASEGT. The CDR3 spans 14 residues. The V end was cut by 8 bases, the J end by 3 bases, with 14 bases between. These data are taken from a study of T cells after yellow fever vaccination. Study-level findings and limits: Clones from primary vaccination mostly reappeared after the booster (96% CD4, over 85% CD8).

This material consisted of CD4+ T cells sorted from PBMCs, taken 15 days after the yellow fever booster vaccination. The J gene is TRBJ2-1, the V gene TRBV6-1; tentative D call: TRBD2 (6 bases). The source is a young man who received the YFV17D yellow fever vaccine. The CDR3 is CASEVRRDYNEQFF. CDR3 sequence (DNA): TGTGCCAGCGAGGTCCGGAGGGACTACAATGAGCAGTTCTTC.